The clone carrying this T cell receptor beta chain turned up a few times. The antigen remains unidentified. This entry belongs to a study of identical twins. Each CDR3 protein gets one entry after TCRdb re-called the 5' RACE reads with MiXCR. In the table there are around 290,000 distinct CDR3 sequences, 7.5% to 9.5% of which are singletons. Deletions cut 1 base from V and 6 bases from J, with 3 bases between. CDR1 and CDR2 (germline): KGHDR, SFDVKD. This CDR3 spans 11 amino acids. Study-level findings and limits: Cord blood's abundant beta clonotypes had fewer insertions, unlike memory repertoires. There is a chance that invariant MAIT and iNKT cells partially muddied zero-insertion analyses. Cross-sectional statistical analysis, not tracking of the same donors, underpinned the conclusions.

This same sample was also part of a study on yellow fever vaccine responses in identical twins. That publication notes: Twins' T cell vaccine responses reportedly looked partly convergent, partly personalized.

The sequence came from a young woman in good health. This chain joins TRBV24-1 and TRBJ2-7, with unresolved D. Sequences were obtained from CD8+ T cells sorted from blood. The CDR3 region is CATSDFSEQYF. In DNA form, the CDR3 reads TGTGCCACCAGTGATTTCTCCGAGCAGTACTTC.